A selection of T cell receptor beta chains follows, all from one sample in a study of T cell therapy after organ transplantation. Their antigens remain unidentified. Using immunoSEQ multiplex PCR, the repertoire was profiled, and TCRdb retains in-frame clones only, with some absent. The table records roughly 20,000 clones, roughly 89% of them present only once. The sequences come from CD8+ T cells from blood, collected after autologous CMV-specific T cell therapy. These receptors were obtained from a human patient who had received a solid organ transplant and had CMV disease. Some T cells may have originated in the graft donor. Both conserved end residues are part of each CDR3. Fields, in order: CDR3 protein, CDR3 DNA, D gene, J gene, clone size, V gene. D genes are given only for firm matches. Where a row states a size, it is once, few, many or the class of an expanded clone; other rows omit it.

CDR3aa: CASSYGQGNTEAFF; CDR3nt: TGCGCCAGCAGCTACGGACAGGGGAACACTGAAGCTTTCTTT; d_gene: TRBD1; j_gene: TRBJ1-1; abundance: NA; v_gene: TRBV5-1
CDR3aa: CASSEDSATGELFF; CDR3nt: TGCGCCAGCAGCGAGGACAGCGCGACCGGGGAGCTGTTTTTT; d_gene: NA; j_gene: TRBJ2-2; abundance: NA; v_gene: TRBV4-3
CDR3aa: CASISTDTQYF; CDR3nt: TGTGCCAGCATCTCCACAGATACGCAGTATTTT; d_gene: NA; j_gene: TRBJ2-3; abundance: NA; v_gene: TRBV6-5
CDR3aa: CASSLAPSSGNTIYF; CDR3nt: TGTGCCAGCAGCTTAGCCCCGTCCTCTGGAAACACCATATATTTT; d_gene: NA; j_gene: TRBJ1-3; abundance: NA; v_gene: TRBV7-9
CDR3aa: CASSVSSGANVLTF; CDR3nt: TGTGCCAGCAGCGTAAGCTCTGGGGCCAACGTCCTGACTTTC; d_gene: NA; j_gene: TRBJ2-6; abundance: NA; v_gene: TRBV27
CDR3aa: CASSLAPFGREGLWETQYF; CDR3nt: TGTGCCAGCAGCTTAGCCCCATTTGGGCGGGAGGGCCTCTGGGAGACCCAGTACTTC; d_gene: TRBD2; j_gene: TRBJ2-5; abundance: NA; v_gene: TRBV7-2
CDR3aa: CASSQRWTGETEAFF; CDR3nt: TGCGCCAGCAGCCAAAGATGGACAGGAGAGACTGAAGCTTTCTTT; d_gene: TRBD1; j_gene: TRBJ1-1; abundance: once; v_gene: TRBV4-3
CDR3aa: CASSLSHSRNQPQHF; CDR3nt: TGTGCCAGCAGTTTATCGCACAGCCGTAATCAGCCCCAGCATTTT; d_gene: NA; j_gene: TRBJ1-5; abundance: NA; v_gene: TRBV27
CDR3aa: CATSPDGNSGNTIYF; CDR3nt: TGTGCCACCAGCCCGGACGGCAACTCTGGAAACACCATATATTTT; d_gene: NA; j_gene: TRBJ1-3; abundance: NA; v_gene: TRBV15
CDR3aa: CASSVGGSEQYF; CDR3nt: TGTGCCAGCAGCGTCGGAGGAAGCGAGCAGTACTTC; d_gene: NA; j_gene: TRBJ2-7; abundance: NA; v_gene: TRBV5-5
CDR3aa: CASRDTYYEQYF; CDR3nt: TGTGCCAGCAGGGACACATACTACGAGCAGTACTTC; d_gene: NA; j_gene: TRBJ2-7; abundance: NA; v_gene: TRBV28
CDR3aa: CASSIGQGGEYEQYF; CDR3nt: TGTGCCAGTAGTATCGGACAGGGGGGCGAGTACGAGCAGTACTTC; d_gene: TRBD1; j_gene: TRBJ2-7; abundance: NA; v_gene: TRBV19
CDR3aa: CASSSGTGLEQFF; CDR3nt: TGTGCCAGCAGTTCCGGGACAGGGCTTGAGCAGTTCTTC; d_gene: TRBD1; j_gene: TRBJ2-1; abundance: NA; v_gene: TRBV14
CDR3aa: CAWDTGTRYEQYF; CDR3nt: TGTGCCTGGGATACCGGGACTCGGTACGAGCAGTACTTC; d_gene: NA; j_gene: TRBJ2-7; abundance: NA; v_gene: TRBV30
CDR3aa: CASSNEGNTGELFF; CDR3nt: TGTGCCAGCAGCAACGAGGGGAACACCGGGGAGCTGTTTTTT; d_gene: NA; j_gene: TRBJ2-2; abundance: NA; v_gene: TRBV7-3
CDR3aa: CASSPAGGYEQYF; CDR3nt: TGTGCCAGCAGTCCCGCAGGGGGGTACGAGCAGTACTTC; d_gene: NA; j_gene: TRBJ2-7; abundance: NA; v_gene: TRBV27
CDR3aa: CASRPGTGNSPLHF; CDR3nt: TGTGCCAGCAGACCTGGGACGGGAAATTCACCCCTCCACTTT; d_gene: NA; j_gene: TRBJ1-6; abundance: NA; v_gene: TRBV11-2
CDR3aa: CASSGGNEQFF; CDR3nt: TGTGCCAGCTCAGGTGGGAATGAGCAGTTCTTC; d_gene: NA; j_gene: TRBJ2-1; abundance: once; v_gene: TRBV6-4
CDR3aa: CASSRTGTGGYEQYF; CDR3nt: TGTGCCAGCAGCAGAACCGGGACAGGAGGGTACGAGCAGTACTTC; d_gene: TRBD1; j_gene: TRBJ2-7; abundance: NA; v_gene: TRBV11-2
CDR3aa: CASQTGNTEAFF; CDR3nt: TGTGCCAGCCAAACAGGGAACACTGAAGCTTTCTTT; d_gene: NA; j_gene: TRBJ1-1; abundance: NA; v_gene: TRBV6-1
CDR3aa: CASSLDGTEAFF; CDR3nt: TGTGCCAGCAGCTTAGATGGGACAGAGGCTTTCTTT; d_gene: TRBD1; j_gene: TRBJ1-1; abundance: NA; v_gene: TRBV13
CDR3aa: CASSYEGTGNTIYF; CDR3nt: TGTGCCAGCAGTTATGAAGGGACTGGAAACACCATATATTTT; d_gene: NA; j_gene: TRBJ1-3; abundance: NA; v_gene: TRBV6-6
CDR3aa: CSADTGDGTPLHF; CDR3nt: TGCAGCGCCGACACTGGGGATGGGACACCCCTCCACTTT; d_gene: NA; j_gene: TRBJ1-6; abundance: once; v_gene: TRBV29-1
CDR3aa: CASGYVAGELFF; CDR3nt: TGTGCCAGCGGCTACGTGGCCGGGGAGCTGTTTTTT; d_gene: NA; j_gene: TRBJ2-2; abundance: NA; v_gene: TRBV25-1
CDR3aa: CAILGEPNTGELFF; CDR3nt: TGTGCCATCCTGGGAGAGCCGAACACCGGGGAGCTGTTTTTT; d_gene: NA; j_gene: TRBJ2-2; abundance: NA; v_gene: TRBV19
CDR3aa: CASSWTGAHQETQYF; CDR3nt: TGTGCCAGCAGTTGGACAGGGGCGCACCAAGAGACCCAGTACTTC; d_gene: TRBD1; j_gene: TRBJ2-5; abundance: NA; v_gene: TRBV6-5
CDR3aa: CASSVAVGSYNEQFF; CDR3nt: TGTGCCAGCAGCGTAGCGGTAGGCTCCTACAATGAGCAGTTCTTC; d_gene: NA; j_gene: TRBJ2-1; abundance: NA; v_gene: TRBV9
CDR3aa: CASSYTSSYNEQFF; CDR3nt: TGTGCCAGCAGCTACACGAGCTCCTACAATGAGCAGTTCTTC; d_gene: NA; j_gene: TRBJ2-1; abundance: NA; v_gene: TRBV7-9
CDR3aa: CASRLGFVDEQFF; CDR3nt: TGTGCCAGCAGGCTGGGGTTTGTCGATGAGCAGTTCTTC; d_gene: NA; j_gene: TRBJ2-1; abundance: NA; v_gene: TRBV6-5
CDR3aa: CASSPPDRYRVTQYF; CDR3nt: TGTGCCAGCTCACCACCAGACAGGTACAGGGTAACGCAGTATTTT; d_gene: NA; j_gene: TRBJ2-3; abundance: NA; v_gene: TRBV18
CDR3aa: CASSERGYEQYF; CDR3nt: TGTGCCAGCAGTGAAAGGGGATACGAGCAGTACTTC; d_gene: NA; j_gene: TRBJ2-7; abundance: once; v_gene: TRBV2
CDR3aa: CASSAAGSLTGELFF; CDR3nt: TGTGCCAGCAGCGCCGCGGGCAGCCTCACCGGGGAGCTGTTTTTT; d_gene: NA; j_gene: TRBJ2-2; abundance: once; v_gene: TRBV9
CDR3aa: CASSYGQGKYGYTF; CDR3nt: TGTGCCAGCAGTTACGGACAGGGGAAGTATGGCTACACCTTC; d_gene: TRBD1; j_gene: TRBJ1-2; abundance: NA; v_gene: TRBV6-5
CDR3aa: CASSYGSFSYEQYF; CDR3nt: TGTGCCAGCAGTTATGGCAGTTTCTCCTACGAGCAGTACTTC; d_gene: NA; j_gene: TRBJ2-7; abundance: NA; v_gene: TRBV6-5
CDR3aa: CASSPDRGGYYGYTF; CDR3nt: TGTGCCAGCAGCCCCGACAGGGGTGGCTACTATGGCTACACCTTC; d_gene: TRBD1; j_gene: TRBJ1-2; abundance: NA; v_gene: TRBV6-1
CDR3aa: CASSYGNEQFF; CDR3nt: TGTGCCAGCAGTTACGGGAATGAGCAGTTCTTC; d_gene: NA; j_gene: TRBJ2-1; abundance: NA; v_gene: TRBV6-6
CDR3aa: CASSQDRSGETQYF; CDR3nt: TGCGCCAGCAGCCAAGATCGCTCGGGGGAGACCCAGTACTTC; d_gene: NA; j_gene: TRBJ2-5; abundance: NA; v_gene: TRBV4-3
CDR3aa: CAISGDIDGYTF; CDR3nt: TGTGCCATCAGTGGGGACATAGATGGCTACACCTTC; d_gene: NA; j_gene: TRBJ1-2; abundance: NA; v_gene: TRBV10-3
CDR3aa: CASTAGDANTGELFF; CDR3nt: TGTGCCAGCACGGCGGGCGACGCGAACACCGGGGAGCTGTTTTTT; d_gene: NA; j_gene: TRBJ2-2; abundance: NA; v_gene: TRBV9
CDR3aa: CASSKPDSTDTQYF; CDR3nt: TGTGCCAGCAGTAAGCCTGACAGCACAGATACGCAGTATTTT; d_gene: NA; j_gene: TRBJ2-3; abundance: NA; v_gene: TRBV28
CDR3aa: CASKTVTTSRLNEKLFF; CDR3nt: TGTGCCAGTAAGACGGTCACAACCTCCCGGCTAAATGAAAAACTGTTTTTT; d_gene: NA; j_gene: TRBJ1-4; abundance: NA; v_gene: TRBV19
CDR3aa: CASSFPGGDTQYF; CDR3nt: TGTGCCAGCAGCTTCCCGGGGGGTGATACGCAGTATTTT; d_gene: TRBD2; j_gene: TRBJ2-3; abundance: NA; v_gene: TRBV7-9
CDR3aa: CASSRDSYNEQFF; CDR3nt: TGTGCCAGCAGTCGGGACAGCTACAATGAGCAGTTCTTC; d_gene: TRBD1; j_gene: TRBJ2-1; abundance: NA; v_gene: TRBV28
CDR3aa: CASSEGGEYTGELFF; CDR3nt: TGTGCCAGCAGTGAAGGAGGAGAGTACACCGGGGAGCTGTTTTTT; d_gene: NA; j_gene: TRBJ2-2; abundance: NA; v_gene: TRBV6-4
CDR3aa: CASRGQGEGYTF; CDR3nt: TGTGCCAGCAGGGGACAGGGGGAGGGCTACACCTTC; d_gene: TRBD1; j_gene: TRBJ1-2; abundance: few; v_gene: TRBV9
CDR3aa: CASSQDLSFSYEQYF; CDR3nt: TGCGCCAGCAGCCAAGACCTATCATTCTCCTACGAGCAGTACTTC; d_gene: NA; j_gene: TRBJ2-7; abundance: NA; v_gene: TRBV4-3
CDR3aa: CASSRTPDSPSPLHF; CDR3nt: TGTGCCAGCAGCCGAACGCCGGACAGTCCCTCACCCCTCCACTTT; d_gene: NA; j_gene: TRBJ1-6; abundance: NA; v_gene: TRBV6-5
CDR3aa: CASSYRQGSSDTQYF; CDR3nt: TGTGCCAGCAGCTACAGACAGGGGTCTTCAGATACGCAGTATTTT; d_gene: TRBD1; j_gene: TRBJ2-3; abundance: NA; v_gene: TRBV7-3
CDR3aa: CASSSPAAANSPLHF; CDR3nt: TGTGCCAGCAGCTCCCCGGCGGCCGCTAATTCACCCCTCCACTTT; d_gene: NA; j_gene: TRBJ1-6; abundance: once; v_gene: TRBV7-9
CDR3aa: CSVFIQYF; CDR3nt: TGCAGTGTCTTCATTCAGTACTTC; d_gene: NA; j_gene: TRBJ2-4; abundance: once; v_gene: TRBV20-1
CDR3aa: CASLGGIGGGELFF; CDR3nt: TGTGCCAGCCTAGGAGGGATCGGGGGCGGGGAGCTGTTTTTT; d_gene: NA; j_gene: TRBJ2-2; abundance: NA; v_gene: TRBV19
CDR3aa: CASGQGNEQYF; CDR3nt: TGTGCCAGCGGACAGGGCAACGAGCAGTACTTC; d_gene: TRBD1; j_gene: TRBJ2-7; abundance: NA; v_gene: TRBV19